These 14 T cell receptor beta chains originate from one sample sequenced in a study of vaccination and CD4 T cells after COVID-19 (dated by TCRdb to between 2020 and 2023). Antigen specificity for these receptors is unknown. The receptor library was made with PCR. For sequencing, an Illumina iSeq 100 was employed. DNA from cultured CD4+ T cells underwent TCR sequencing with the Oncomine TCR Beta short-read assay at the Johns Hopkins FTIC core. The public reads were reprocessed in TCRdb via fastp at Q25 and MiXCR, keeping in-frame beta chains. Each entry merges the rows of one CDR3 protein and shows their most common DNA and genes. The sample data list around 7,400 distinct CDR3 sequences, and around 53% of these were observed just once. The top ten constitute approximately 18% of the sample. The sample's treatment or condition label, in plain terms: roughly ten-day PBMC culture with coronavirus spike peptide pools or control peptides (ViraFEST assay). CD4+ T cells from unexposed donors were collected before the COVID-19 pandemic (2011-2018).

The sequenced sample was CD4+ T cells from blood, cultured in vitro. All receptors come from a human donor in good health.

The gene calls are TRBV5-1 and TRBJ1-5; no clear D. The V end lost 4 bases, the J end lost 4 bases, and 9 bases lay between the germline ends. The CDR3 spans 13 residues. Germline assignment: CDR1 SGHRS and CDR2 YFSETQ. The CDR3 nucleotides are TGCGCCAGCAGCCCCGACGGGAATCAGCCCCAGCATTTT. Its protein product is CASSPDGNQPQHF. The whole variable domain, filled in from reference TRBV5-1 and TRBJ1-5, reads KAGVTQTPRYLIKTRGQQVTLSCSPISGHRSVSWYQQTPGQGLQFLFEYFSETQRNKGNFPGRFSGRQFSNSRSEMNVSTLELGDSALYLCASSPDGNQPQHFGDGTRLSIL.

J is TRBJ1-1 and V is TRBV18; a possible D gene is TRBD1 (6 bases). The germline V gene encodes CDR1 KGHSH and CDR2 LQKENI. The CDR3 runs to 15 residues. Trimming stripped 0 bases from V and 1 base from J, with 9 bases between. CDR3 DNA sequence: TGTGCCAGCTCACCACCGGTAGGGGGGAACACTGAAGCTTTCTTT. It specifies CASSPPVGGNTEAFF.

This chain connects TRBV20-1 to TRBJ1-1; no firm D call. Germline assignment: CDR1 DFQATT and CDR2 SNEGSKA (reference sequence). This CDR3 is 14 amino acids long. V lost 2 bases and J lost 8, with 18 bases in between. The CDR3 DNA reads TGCAGTGCTAGACCTACCCGACCGGCGGAGGAAGCTTTCTTT. It is translated as CSARPTRPAEEAFF.

The J gene is TRBJ1-5, the V gene TRBV20-1; D gene unclear. This CDR3 contains 14 residues. V lost 1 base to trimming and J lost 1 base, with 8 bases between them. The germline CDR1 and CDR2 sequences are DFQATT and SNEGSKA (reference sequence). CDR3 nucleotide sequence: TGCAGTGCTAGAGTCCATCAGAGCAATCAGCCCCAGCATTTT. Translating it yields CSARVHQSNQPQHF.

This clonotype showed up just a few times. The rearrangement joins TRBV27 to TRBJ2-7; 8 bases are a match to TRBD2. The CDR3 loop spans 16 amino acids. V trimming: 4 bases; J trimming: 4 bases; junction bases outside the gene matches: 12. Germline CDR1 MNHEY, CDR2 SMNVEV (reference sequence). CDR3 sequence reads: CASSSILPGGLYEQYF. Written as DNA, the CDR3 is TGTGCCAGCAGTTCCATTCTACCGGGAGGGTTATACGAGCAGTACTTC.

The V gene is TRBV5-1, the J gene TRBJ2-3, with 13 positions matching TRBD2. Germline V gene data show CDR1 as SGHRS and CDR2 as YFSETQ. The length of the CDR3 is 19 residues. J lost 2 bases, V lost 3 bases, and 12 bases had no gene match. CDR3 amino acids: CASSSRPPGLAGNTDTQYF. The CDR3 region has the DNA TGCGCCAGCAGCTCCCGCCCCCCGGGACTAGCGGGAAACACAGATACGCAGTATTTT.

There are a few counts of this clonotype. The J gene is TRBJ1-5, the V gene TRBV6-2 or TRBV6-3; 8 nucleotides match TRBD1. Unmatched junction bases numbered 10, after V lost 5 bases and J lost 7 bases. Germline values: CDR1 MNHEY, CDR2 SVGEGT. This CDR3 has 15 residues. The CDR3 here is CASSPRRQGAQPQHF. Here the CDR3 DNA reads TGTGCCAGCAGTCCTCGTAGGCAGGGGGCCCAGCCCCAGCATTTT.

The V call is TRBV12-3 or TRBV12-4, the J call TRBJ1-3; weak D call: TRBD1 (5 bases). V was clipped by 6 bases and J by 13 bases, with 16 bases between them. There are 12 residues in the CDR3. The CDR3 region is CASRDTGSMIYF. The CDR3 DNA is TGTGCCAGCAGAGATACAGGATCCATGATATATTTT.

The chain is built from TRBV20-1 and TRBJ1-2, with D unresolved. The length of the CDR3 is 15 residues. From germline, CDR1 is DFQATT and CDR2 SNEGSKA (reference sequence). Trimming took 5 bases from V and 0 from J, leaving 16 bases between them. The CDR3 nucleotides read TGCAGTGCTGGAAACCAGGACGGAGCTAACTATGGCTACACCTTC. Its protein product is CSAGNQDGANYGYTF.

The V call is TRBV6-2 or TRBV6-3, the J call TRBJ1-1, with unresolved D. The CDR3 length is 16 residues. CDR1 and CDR2 (germline): MNHEY, SVGEGT. V lost 6 bases and J 3 bases, leaving 20 bases between the germline ends. CDR3 in amino acids: CASSLRPDNMDTEAFF. In DNA form, the CDR3 reads TGTGCCAGCAGCTTAAGGCCGGATAACATGGACACTGAAGCTTTCTTT.

The V call is TRBV9, the J call TRBJ2-7; 7 bases are shared with TRBD2. The CDR3 contains 13 residues. The V gene end was trimmed by 2 bases and the J gene end by 6 bases; junction bases not matched to a gene: 5. The germline CDR1 and CDR2 sequences are SGDLS and YYNGEE. CDR3 sequence: CASSVAGRGEQYF. DNA of the CDR3: TGTGCCAGCAGCGTCGCTGGGAGGGGCGAGCAGTACTTC.

The V and J genes are TRBV6-2 or TRBV6-3 and TRBJ1-5, with no clear D. The length of the CDR3 is 13 residues. Trimming shortened V by 5 bases and J by 0 bases, and 5 bases separated the two germline ends. The V gene's germline CDR1 is MNHEY and CDR2 SVGEGT. CDR3: CASSRYSNQPQHF. The CDR3 nucleotides are TGTGCCAGCAGTCGATATAGCAATCAGCCCCAGCATTTT.

The chain has TRBV15 and TRBJ1-2, with D unresolved. CDR1 and CDR2 from the germline V gene are LNHNV and YYDKDF (reference sequence). V lost 1 base to trimming and J lost 4 bases, with 16 bases between them. CDR3 length equals 16 residues. The CDR3 region is CATSRAGNPGVYGYTF. The CDR3 nucleotides are TGTGCCACCAGCAGAGCCGGGAACCCCGGGGTCTATGGCTACACCTTC.

The rearrangement joins TRBV11-2 to TRBJ2-5; TRBD2 is a possible D gene (5 bases). Looked up from germline, CDR1 is SGHAT and CDR2 is FQNNGV. The CDR3 is 13 amino acids. The V gene lost 6 bases and the J gene lost 5 bases, with 13 bases spanning the gap. The CDR3 region has the DNA TGTGCCAGCAGAAGAGCGGTCGTCGAGACCCAGTACTTC. The encoded protein is CASRRAVVETQYF.